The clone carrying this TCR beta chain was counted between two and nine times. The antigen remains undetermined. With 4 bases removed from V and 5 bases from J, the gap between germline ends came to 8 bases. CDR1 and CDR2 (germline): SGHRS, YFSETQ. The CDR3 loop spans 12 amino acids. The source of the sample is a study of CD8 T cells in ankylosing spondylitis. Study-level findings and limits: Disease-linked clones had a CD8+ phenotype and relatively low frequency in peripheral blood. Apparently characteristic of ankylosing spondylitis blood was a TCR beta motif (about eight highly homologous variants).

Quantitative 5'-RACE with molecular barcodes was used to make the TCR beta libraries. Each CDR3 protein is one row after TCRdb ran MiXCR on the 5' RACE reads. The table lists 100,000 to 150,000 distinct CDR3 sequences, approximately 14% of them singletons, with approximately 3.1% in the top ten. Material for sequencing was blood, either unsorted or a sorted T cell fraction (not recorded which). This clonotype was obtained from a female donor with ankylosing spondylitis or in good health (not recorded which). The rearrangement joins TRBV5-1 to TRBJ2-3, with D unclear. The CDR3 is CASSAKVDTQYF. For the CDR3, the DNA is TGCGCCAGCAGCGCAAAGGTAGATACGCAGTATTTT.